The sequence of this T cell receptor (beta chain) was determined in a study of cytomegalovirus exposure and HLA in healthy donors. Regarding the study as a whole: It is likely that the observed cluster of highly shared sequence variants was a sequencing artifact. V segments that were indistinguishable, TRBV6-2 and TRBV6-3 among them, were omitted from analysis.

With 8 bases removed from V and 0 bases from J, the gap between germline ends came to 15 bases. From germline, CDR1 is PRHDT and CDR2 FYEKMQ (reference sequence). This CDR3 spans 15 amino acids. Regarding this clone: What it binds is not known.

PCR used 60 Vbeta primers and 13 Jbeta primers. Method: immunoSEQ multiplex PCR; TCRdb's copy keeps in-frame clones and lacks some. The data hold around 98,000 clones, with roughly two thirds observed a single time. Sequences were obtained from PBMCs. The chain joins TRBV13 to TRBJ2-3, with unresolved D. This clonotype originated in a female donor in good health and CMV-seronegative. The CDR3 DNA follows: TGTGCCAGCGAGGTCGTACCGGTTAGCACAGATACGCAGTATTTT. Translating it yields CASEVVPVSTDTQYF.